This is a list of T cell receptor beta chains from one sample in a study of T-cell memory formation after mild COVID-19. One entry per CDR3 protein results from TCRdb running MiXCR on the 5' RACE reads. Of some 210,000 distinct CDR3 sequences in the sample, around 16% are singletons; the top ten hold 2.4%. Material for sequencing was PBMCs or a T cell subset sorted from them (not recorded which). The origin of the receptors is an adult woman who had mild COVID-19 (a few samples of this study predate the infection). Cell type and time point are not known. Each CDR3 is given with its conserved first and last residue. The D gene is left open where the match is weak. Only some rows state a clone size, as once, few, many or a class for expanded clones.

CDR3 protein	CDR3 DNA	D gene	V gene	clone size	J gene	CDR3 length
CASSKTSGGAIGNEQFF	TGCGCCAGCAGCAAGACTAGCGGGGGGGCAATTGGAAATGAGCAGTTCTTC	TRBD2	TRBV4-1	-	TRBJ2-1	17
CSVGVGVITDTQYF	TGCAGCGTTGGGGTAGGCGTCATCACAGATACGCAGTATTTT	-	TRBV29-1	-	TRBJ2-3	14
CASGLVNLGGSGNTIYF	TGTGCCAGCGGGTTGGTCAATTTAGGGGGTTCTGGAAACACCATATATTTT	-	TRBV12-3/TRBV12-4	-	TRBJ1-3	17
CSARARLTRTGGTETQYF	TGCAGTGCTAGAGCGCGTTTGACTCGGACAGGGGGCACAGAGACCCAGTACTTC	TRBD1	TRBV20-1	many	TRBJ2-5	18
CASSLEGTTDTQYF	TGTGCCAGCAGCTTGGAAGGGACCACAGATACGCAGTATTTT	-	TRBV7-9	-	TRBJ2-3	14
CASSGDRASGANVLTF	TGTGCCAGCAGTGGGGACAGGGCCTCTGGGGCCAACGTCCTGACTTTC	TRBD1	TRBV2	-	TRBJ2-6	16
CASSPRRDSRTDTQYF	TGTGCCAGCTCACCACGCCGGGACAGCCGCACAGATACGCAGTATTTT	TRBD1	TRBV18	few	TRBJ2-3	16
CASSQGLAGGKDTQYF	TGTGCCAGCAGCCAGGGACTAGCGGGAGGCAAAGATACGCAGTATTTT	TRBD2	TRBV6-2/TRBV6-3	-	TRBJ2-3	16
CAWSHQGKTPLHF	TGTGCCTGGAGTCACCAGGGAAAGACACCCCTCCACTTT	-	TRBV30	few	TRBJ1-6	13
CASSETGGPSYEQYF	TGTGCCAGCAGTGAAACAGGGGGGCCCTCCTACGAGCAGTACTTC	TRBD1	TRBV25-1	-	TRBJ2-7	15
CSSRLGLSTDTQYF	TGCAGCTCCCGATTGGGGTTGAGCACAGATACGCAGTATTTT	-	TRBV29-1	few	TRBJ2-3	14
CASSSGPGNTIYF	TGCGCCAGCAGCTCGGGGCCCGGAAACACCATATATTTT	-	TRBV5-1	-	TRBJ1-3	13
CASSARTGGGKLFF	TGTGCCAGCAGTGCCCGGACAGGGGGGGGAAAACTGTTTTTT	TRBD1	TRBV2	few	TRBJ1-4	14
CASSLSGSYNSPLHF	TGTGCCAGCAGTTTATCTGGCTCCTATAATTCACCCCTCCACTTT	-	TRBV12-3/TRBV12-4	-	TRBJ1-6	15
CASQGQGVSYEQYF	TGTGCCAGTCAGGGACAGGGGGTCTCCTACGAGCAGTACTTC	TRBD1	TRBV2	-	TRBJ2-7	14
CSVPQKGGNTIYF	TGCAGTGTGCCCCAAAAAGGGGGAAACACCATATATTTT	-	TRBV20-1	few	TRBJ1-3	13
CASSLAGANYGYTF	TGTGCCAGCAGCTTAGCAGGGGCTAACTATGGCTACACCTTC	-	TRBV11-2	few	TRBJ1-2	14
CASSLEWQGGTEAFF	TGCGCCAGCAGCTTGGAGTGGCAGGGGGGCACTGAAGCTTTCTTT	TRBD1	TRBV5-1	few	TRBJ1-1	15
CASRPGTGRSEAFF	TGTGCCAGCAGGCCCGGGACAGGGAGGTCTGAAGCTTTCTTT	TRBD1	TRBV6-1	-	TRBJ1-1	14
CASSAVSGTGRTEAFF	TGTGCCAGCAGCGCGGTTTCCGGGACAGGAAGGACTGAAGCTTTCTTT	TRBD1	TRBV9	few	TRBJ1-1	16
CSARRNVGTRNEQFF	TGCAGTGCTAGGAGAAACGTGGGAACTCGGAATGAGCAGTTCTTC	-	TRBV20-1	-	TRBJ2-1	15